The rows below give T cell receptor beta chains drawn from one sample of a study of early T cells in non-severe SARS-CoV-2 infection. A single record per CDR3 protein comes from TCRdb applying MiXCR to the 5' RACE reads. The table has some 30,000 distinct CDR3 sequences, under 7.5% seen once; the top ten hold over 30%. Sequencing was carried out using whole blood. These receptors came from an adult who was a healthcare worker with PCR-confirmed SARS-CoV-2 infection or an uninfected control (not recorded which). CDR3s include the opening cysteine and the closing phenylalanine or tryptophan. A D gene is named only where the DNA matches it firmly. Rows give clone size only sometimes, using once, few, many, or a class for an expanded clone.

abundance: many; j_gene: TRBJ2-1; d_gene: -; v_gene: TRBV20-1; CDR3nt: TGCAGTGCTAGAGATTCCGGCGGGCCGGGGAATGAGCAGTTCTTC; CDR3aa: CSARDSGGPGNEQFF
abundance: -; j_gene: TRBJ2-1; d_gene: -; v_gene: TRBV7-2; CDR3nt: TGTGCCAGCAGCTCCGGGACAAATCGGAATGAGCAGTTCTTC; CDR3aa: CASSSGTNRNEQFF
abundance: many; j_gene: TRBJ2-1; d_gene: TRBD2; v_gene: TRBV9; CDR3nt: TGTGCCAGCAGCCTCCCTTCTAGCGGGAGGGTTATTGAGCAGTTCTTC; CDR3aa: CASSLPSSGRVIEQFF
abundance: -; j_gene: TRBJ2-2; d_gene: TRBD1; v_gene: TRBV12-3/TRBV12-4; CDR3nt: TGTGCCAGCAGTTTTGACAGGGCGTACACCGGGGAGCTGTTTTTT; CDR3aa: CASSFDRAYTGELFF
abundance: many; j_gene: TRBJ1-1; d_gene: -; v_gene: TRBV20-1; CDR3nt: TGCAGTGCTAGGGACAGAAACAAGAACACTGAAGCTTTCTTT; CDR3aa: CSARDRNKNTEAFF
abundance: few; j_gene: TRBJ1-6; d_gene: -; v_gene: TRBV20-1; CDR3nt: TGCAGTGCTAGATTGACCTCGGGGGATAATTCACCCCTCCACTTT; CDR3aa: CSARLTSGDNSPLHF
abundance: few; j_gene: TRBJ2-1; d_gene: TRBD2; v_gene: TRBV24-1; CDR3nt: TGTGCCACCAGCTGGGGCGGGAGCCGTACCGATGAGCAGTTCTTC; CDR3aa: CATSWGGSRTDEQFF
abundance: many; j_gene: TRBJ2-7; d_gene: TRBD1; v_gene: TRBV18; CDR3nt: TGTGCCAGCTCACCGATTGGACAGGGGGGCAACGAGCAGTACTTC; CDR3aa: CASSPIGQGGNEQYF
abundance: many; j_gene: TRBJ1-1; d_gene: -; v_gene: TRBV11-2; CDR3nt: TGTGCCAGCAGCTTTTTCAGATTACGTGAAGCTTTCTTT; CDR3aa: CASSFFRLREAFF
abundance: many; j_gene: TRBJ2-3; d_gene: -; v_gene: TRBV7-9; CDR3nt: TGTGCCAGCAGCTTCATTATCCTCCAGGGAACAGATACGCAGTATTTT; CDR3aa: CASSFIILQGTDTQYF
abundance: many; j_gene: TRBJ2-3; d_gene: TRBD1; v_gene: TRBV19; CDR3nt: TGTGCCAGTAGTGGACAGGGGGCGCCTCCGCAGTATTTT; CDR3aa: CASSGQGAPPQYF
abundance: many; j_gene: TRBJ1-5; d_gene: TRBD1; v_gene: TRBV27; CDR3nt: TGTGCCAGCAGTTGGGCAGGGGGGACACAGCCCCAGCATTTT; CDR3aa: CASSWAGGTQPQHF
abundance: many; j_gene: TRBJ2-1; d_gene: TRBD2; v_gene: TRBV30; CDR3nt: TGTGCCTGGACTAGCGGGGGGTTCTACAATGAGCAGTTCTTC; CDR3aa: CAWTSGGFYNEQFF
abundance: -; j_gene: TRBJ2-5; d_gene: -; v_gene: TRBV30; CDR3nt: TGTGCCTGGAGTCTAGAGACCCAGTACTTC; CDR3aa: CAWSLETQYF
abundance: many; j_gene: TRBJ2-5; d_gene: -; v_gene: TRBV5-4; CDR3nt: TGTGCCAGCAGCTGGGGACTGCAAGAGACCCAGTACTTC; CDR3aa: CASSWGLQETQYF
abundance: many; j_gene: TRBJ1-1; d_gene: TRBD1; v_gene: TRBV2; CDR3nt: TGTGCCAGCAAACAGGGGGTGTCCAGGAACACTGAAGCTTTCTTT; CDR3aa: CASKQGVSRNTEAFF
abundance: many; j_gene: TRBJ1-5; d_gene: -; v_gene: TRBV18; CDR3nt: TGTGCCAGCTCACCACGATTTCTGGGTAGTATTCGGAATCAGCCCCAGCATTTT; CDR3aa: CASSPRFLGSIRNQPQHF
abundance: -; j_gene: TRBJ1-2; d_gene: -; v_gene: TRBV11-3; CDR3nt: TGTGCCAGCAGCTCCACCCCGGAACTGGGTGGCTACACCTTC; CDR3aa: CASSSTPELGGYTF
abundance: -; j_gene: TRBJ1-4; d_gene: -; v_gene: TRBV6-2/TRBV6-3; CDR3nt: TGTGCCAGCATGGGGGGAAAGGAAGAAAAACTGTTTTTT; CDR3aa: CASMGGKEEKLFF
abundance: many; j_gene: TRBJ1-1; d_gene: -; v_gene: TRBV11-2; CDR3nt: TGTGCCAGCAGTTCCTACCTTCGACTGAACACTGAAGCTTTCTTT; CDR3aa: CASSSYLRLNTEAFF
abundance: many; j_gene: TRBJ2-7; d_gene: TRBD2; v_gene: TRBV28; CDR3nt: TGTGCCAGCACATCCCCTCGGGGGAGGGGCACCTACGAGCAGTACTTC; CDR3aa: CASTSPRGRGTYEQYF
abundance: few; j_gene: TRBJ2-3; d_gene: -; v_gene: TRBV7-2; CDR3nt: TGTGCCAGCAGCGCCCGTATCACAGATACGCAGTATTTT; CDR3aa: CASSARITDTQYF
abundance: many; j_gene: TRBJ1-5; d_gene: TRBD1; v_gene: TRBV19; CDR3nt: TGTGCCAGTAGCCCCGACAGGGGCAGCAATCAGCCCCAGCATTTT; CDR3aa: CASSPDRGSNQPQHF
abundance: many; j_gene: TRBJ1-1; d_gene: -; v_gene: TRBV10-3; CDR3nt: TGTGCCATCAGGGCGGACATGGGAGGAACTGAAGCTTTCTTT; CDR3aa: CAIRADMGGTEAFF
abundance: many; j_gene: TRBJ1-4; d_gene: TRBD1; v_gene: TRBV30; CDR3nt: TGTGCCTGGAGGGGACAGGCAACTAATGAAAAACTGTTTTTT; CDR3aa: CAWRGQATNEKLFF
abundance: many; j_gene: TRBJ1-1; d_gene: -; v_gene: TRBV11-2; CDR3nt: TGTGCCAGCAGCCGGCGGCAGAACACTGAAGCTTTCTTT; CDR3aa: CASSRRQNTEAFF
abundance: many; j_gene: TRBJ2-7; d_gene: -; v_gene: TRBV7-2; CDR3nt: TGTGCCAGCAGCTCACGGGGAGGTTCTTCCTACGAGCAGTACTTC; CDR3aa: CASSSRGGSSYEQYF
abundance: few; j_gene: TRBJ2-1; d_gene: -; v_gene: TRBV11-3; CDR3nt: TGTGCCAGCAGCTTCTATAGCAGCGGGCCAAATGAGCAGTTCTTC; CDR3aa: CASSFYSSGPNEQFF
abundance: many; j_gene: TRBJ2-2; d_gene: -; v_gene: TRBV6-1; CDR3nt: TGTGCCAGCAGTCAGACAGGATCTTACCCGAACACCGGGGAGCTGTTTTTT; CDR3aa: CASSQTGSYPNTGELFF
abundance: once; j_gene: TRBJ2-5; d_gene: -; v_gene: TRBV20-1; CDR3nt: TGCAGTGCCCAGACCGGTGAGACCCAGTACTTC; CDR3aa: CSAQTGETQYF
abundance: many; j_gene: TRBJ2-5; d_gene: -; v_gene: TRBV5-1; CDR3nt: TGCGCCAGCAGCACCGGGACAACGTACCAAGAGACCCAGTACTTC; CDR3aa: CASSTGTTYQETQYF
abundance: few; j_gene: TRBJ2-2; d_gene: TRBD1; v_gene: TRBV7-8; CDR3nt: TGTGCCAGCAGCCCAGAACAGGGGGCGGCCGGGGAGCTGTTTTTT; CDR3aa: CASSPEQGAAGELFF
abundance: -; j_gene: TRBJ2-5; d_gene: -; v_gene: TRBV18; CDR3nt: TGTGCCAGCTCACCGGCGGAGACCCAGTACTTC; CDR3aa: CASSPAETQYF
abundance: many; j_gene: TRBJ2-3; d_gene: -; v_gene: TRBV2; CDR3nt: TGTGCCAGTGGGGAACTAGATACGCAGTATTTT; CDR3aa: CASGELDTQYF
abundance: many; j_gene: TRBJ1-2; d_gene: -; v_gene: TRBV11-2; CDR3nt: TGTGCCAGCACCCGATGGGCTGATGGCTACACCTTC; CDR3aa: CASTRWADGYTF
abundance: many; j_gene: TRBJ1-6; d_gene: -; v_gene: TRBV9; CDR3nt: TGTGCCAGCAGCCTTTTCGCAGGCTCCTATAATTCACCCCTCCACTTT; CDR3aa: CASSLFAGSYNSPLHF
abundance: many; j_gene: TRBJ2-1; d_gene: TRBD2; v_gene: TRBV5-1; CDR3nt: TGCGCCAGCAGCTTGATAGCGGGCCCCGCCGGGAATGAGCAGTTCTTC; CDR3aa: CASSLIAGPAGNEQFF
abundance: -; j_gene: TRBJ2-4; d_gene: -; v_gene: TRBV20-1; CDR3nt: TGCAGTGCTAGGCGAACTCAAGGGAAAAACATTCAGTACTTC; CDR3aa: CSARRTQGKNIQYF
abundance: -; j_gene: TRBJ2-4; d_gene: -; v_gene: TRBV5-1; CDR3nt: TGCGCCAGCAGCTCGACAGGTTCGAACATTCAGTACTTC; CDR3aa: CASSSTGSNIQYF
abundance: many; j_gene: TRBJ2-7; d_gene: -; v_gene: TRBV4-3; CDR3nt: TGCGCCAGCAGCCAAGAGTGGGGGGCCAGCGAGCAGTACTTC; CDR3aa: CASSQEWGASEQYF
abundance: few; j_gene: TRBJ2-5; d_gene: -; v_gene: TRBV30; CDR3nt: TGTGCCTGGAGTGGGCCGGGACGGGCAGAGACCCAGTACTTC; CDR3aa: CAWSGPGRAETQYF
abundance: many; j_gene: TRBJ2-2; d_gene: -; v_gene: TRBV7-2; CDR3nt: TGTGCCAGCAGCACCCAGAACACCGGGGAGCTGTTTTTT; CDR3aa: CASSTQNTGELFF
abundance: -; j_gene: TRBJ1-2; d_gene: -; v_gene: TRBV6-1; CDR3nt: TGTGCCAGCAATATTTGGGACGCATCGAACTATGGCTACACCTTC; CDR3aa: CASNIWDASNYGYTF
abundance: many; j_gene: TRBJ1-5; d_gene: -; v_gene: TRBV7-8; CDR3nt: TGTGCCAGCAGCTTAGGATCCGGGATCAATCAGCCCCAGCATTTT; CDR3aa: CASSLGSGINQPQHF
abundance: many; j_gene: TRBJ2-6; d_gene: -; v_gene: TRBV19; CDR3nt: TGTGCCAGTAGTATGGTGGTCAGGAGCTCTGGGGCCAACGTCCTGACTTTC; CDR3aa: CASSMVVRSSGANVLTF
abundance: many; j_gene: TRBJ2-5; d_gene: -; v_gene: TRBV9; CDR3nt: TGTGCCAGCAGCCAGGGCCAGCGGTTCTTTGAAGAGACCCAGTACTTC; CDR3aa: CASSQGQRFFEETQYF
abundance: many; j_gene: TRBJ1-1; d_gene: -; v_gene: TRBV10-3; CDR3nt: TGTGCCATCAGGTACTCGGGCATATACACTGAAGCTTTCTTT; CDR3aa: CAIRYSGIYTEAFF
abundance: many; j_gene: TRBJ1-3; d_gene: TRBD1; v_gene: TRBV9; CDR3nt: TGTGCCAGCAGCGTAGGACAGGGGGCAATGGGAAACACCATATATTTT; CDR3aa: CASSVGQGAMGNTIYF
abundance: many; j_gene: TRBJ2-7; d_gene: -; v_gene: TRBV20-1; CDR3nt: TGCAGTGCTAGAAATCGTATGGGCGAGCAGTACTTC; CDR3aa: CSARNRMGEQYF
abundance: many; j_gene: TRBJ2-5; d_gene: -; v_gene: TRBV3-1; CDR3nt: TGTGCCAGCAGCCAGGGGGGTCTAAAACTGAGTGGAGAGACCCAGTACTTC; CDR3aa: CASSQGGLKLSGETQYF
abundance: many; j_gene: TRBJ2-3; d_gene: -; v_gene: TRBV28; CDR3nt: TGTGCCAGCAGTTCGGATGGCAGGGCAGATACGCAGTATTTT; CDR3aa: CASSSDGRADTQYF